This T cell receptor beta chain comes out of a study of T cells after posttransplantation cyclophosphamide. General study results and limits: Later post-transplant blood repertoires were often dominated by donor CD8+ memory clones.

Treatment was busulfan-fludarabine conditioning, a marrow graft, and cyclophosphamide on days +3 and +4. For this clone: The antigen remains undetermined.

Clones were sequenced by immunoSEQ multiplex PCR, and TCRdb holds only the in-frame ones, with some missing. The sample has 15,000 to 20,000 clones, 60% to 80% seen once. CDR3 size: 17 residues. Germline-derived CDR1 and CDR2 are SGHAT and FQNNGV. With 6 bases removed from V and 0 bases from J, the gap between germline ends came to 20 bases. The chain combines TRBV11-2 with TRBJ1-1; maybe TRBD1 (5 bases). This TCR was recovered from a female patient between 35 and 55 years old who received an allogeneic stem cell transplant from a related donor, was CMV-positive, and had no GVHD. Certain T cells may be donor cells from the graft. The specimen comprised CD8+ T cells sorted from PBMCs, sampled 1,700 to 2,000 days after a stem cell transplant with posttransplant cyclophosphamide. CDR3 amino acids: CASRSGPTGVMNTEAFF. The CDR3 DNA sequence: TGTGCCAGCAGATCAGGACCAACGGGGGTTATGAACACTGAAGCTTTCTTT.